This T cell receptor (beta chain) was profiled in a study of control samples from healthy donors and cancer patients. TCRdb keeps only in-frame clones here, not all; method: immunoSEQ multiplex PCR. The repertoire holds tens of thousands of clones, with roughly 85% as singletons. Germline V CDR1 and CDR2: MNHEY, SVGAGI. Trimming cost V 4 bases and J 5 bases; bases outside gene matches: 11. This CDR3 is built from 16 residues. The chain recombines TRBV6-5 with TRBJ2-5, with 9 bases aligning to TRBD1. The TCR originated in a woman in her sixties or seventies with head and neck cancer. Sequenced sample: PBMCs. Written as DNA, the CDR3 is TGTGCCAGCAGTTCCCCCTCCGGGACAGGGCGGGAGACCCAGTACTTC. This encodes CASSSPSGTGRETQYF.